This record looks at one T cell receptor (beta chain) sequence and its context. Its antigen is unknown. As for treatment: approximately nine-day PBMC culture with coronavirus spike peptide pools or control peptides (ViraFEST assay). TCR sequencing followed the expansion of antigen-specific T cells with peptide pools in ViraFEST. The dates of positive PCR tests extended from March through December 2020 and came before the US Alpha, Beta and Delta variants. The data are from a study of vaccination and CD4 T cells after COVID-19. The Oncomine TCR Beta short-read assay was what sequenced the DNA obtained from cultured CD4+ T cells. The genomic DNA was obtained from cultured CD4+ T cells by extraction with the QIAamp micro DNA kit. TCRdb re-called the PCR reads through MiXCR, storing one row per CDR3 protein. The sample has 20,000 to 25,000 distinct CDR3 sequences, around 50% seen once. CDR1 is SNHLY, CDR2 FYNNEI, per germline. The V end was cut by 6 bases, the J end by 7 bases, with 16 bases between. The CDR3 loop spans 13 amino acids.

The V call is TRBV2, the J call TRBJ2-7, with a weak D call TRBD2 (5 bases). The sequencing sample was made of CD4+ T cells from blood, cultured in vitro. The TCR sequence derives from a human donor who had recovered from COVID-19. The CDR3 is CASSDQLEGEQYF. The CDR3 DNA reads as TGTGCCAGCAGCGACCAACTAGAGGGAGAGCAGTACTTC.